Here is one T cell receptor (beta chain) with its context. The clone's antigen remains unknown. Per-nucleotide qualities are absent, and no much larger clonotype sits a single base away. The immunoSEQ Assay was used to sequence TCRbeta CDR3 regions. After extraction, genomic DNA underwent amplification by bias-controlled multiplex PCR, followed by high-throughput sequencing. The paper's data handling went like this. Collapsing and filtering of sequences were performed to quantify the absolute abundance of each unique TCRbeta CDR3 region. T cell fraction was estimated by normalizing TCRbeta template counts to usable DNA, with usable DNA measured through amplification of reference genes found in all nucleated cells. Repertoire TCRs were annotated as SARS-CoV-2-specific when V gene, CDR3 amino acid sequence and J gene were exactly matched to a known reactive TCR set. The reference SARS-CoV-2 TCR set was obtained from MIRA and was filtered for enrichment in COVID-19-positive ImmuneCODE repertoires, whereby public or cross-reactive TCRs were removed. Based on the MIRA antigens, annotated TCRs were further analysed at the level of specific ORF or position within ORF. Breadth was defined as the number of annotated unique rearrangements divided by the total number of unique productive rearrangements, and depth was defined as the summed frequency of the annotated unique rearrangements. Group comparisons of TCR breadth used two-sided Wilcoxon rank-sum tests. Imported from immuneACCESS, the table was reduced by TCRdb to in-frame sequences with V and J called. These copies leave out some clones; in studies compared against another copy, an unresolved V gene accounts for under half, and the cause of the remainder is not known. The V and J calls and clone size come from that table; D and trimming were worked out from the DNA. Here the sample has some 640,000 clones; roughly nine tenths occur a single time. The ten largest account for about 1.5% of the sample.

This entry is derived from a study of Ad26.COV2.S vaccination and SARS-CoV-2 variants (dated by TCRdb to about 2021). Turning to the overall study: Donors in the vaccine arm were drawn from COV1001, a phase I-IIa trial of Ad26.COV2.S in healthy adults that was multicentre, randomized, double-blind and placebo-controlled. The specificity and breadth of SARS-CoV-2-reactive T cell receptors after Ad26.COV2.S vaccination were assessed by TCRbeta repertoire sequencing. A total of 32 samples were included in the TCR-sequenced set, comprising around 20 Ad26.COV2.S vaccine recipients, 5 placebo recipients and 8 SARS-CoV-2 convalescent individuals. Ad26.COV2.S was administered intramuscularly at a dose of 5x10^10 or 1x10^11 viral particles, either as one shot or as two shots given 56 days apart. Throughout the experiments and outcome assessment, investigators stayed blinded to trial group allocation. Trial participants were randomized into five groups of five: low-dose or high-dose Ad26.COV2.S given once or twice, or placebo on both occasions. Results and caveats for the whole study, not just this receptor: Comparing responses between vaccine doses or regimens was not something the study was powered to do. The authors noted that the TCR breadth and depth analyses may have underestimated total T cell responses. Non-spike TCR breadth was comparable between vaccine and placebo recipients, consistent with the vaccine containing only spike. Spike-specific TCR breadth was higher in Ad26.COV2.S recipients than in placebo recipients (P = 0.0014). After vaccination, substantial breadth of spike-specific CD8+ and CD4+ T cell responses was reported.

The meaning of the sample's treatment or condition label: 15 to 20 received Ad26.COV2.S at low or high dose, single or two shots; 5 received placebo; per-sample allocation not given. Repertoires of vaccine and placebo recipients were sequenced from samples taken on day 63 after the first injection. In Cohort 1b, about 25 adults aged 18-55 years were enrolled at a single site in Boston, USA, between 29 July and 7 August 2020. Ad26.COV2.S was a replication-incompetent adenovirus type 26 vector expressing a prefusion-stabilized SARS-CoV-2 spike protein from the original Wuhan strain. The germline V gene supplies CDR1 KGHSH and CDR2 LQKENI. From cysteine to phenylalanine, the CDR3 is 12 amino acids long. Of the read, only the CDR3 DNA is kept; its 36 bases are in frame from base 1. V is reduced by 3 bases and J by 10 bases, leaving a spacing of 10 bases between them.

This clonotype was sampled from a person between 18 and 60 years old who received the Ad26.COV2.S COVID-19 vaccine or a placebo. The chain employs TRBV18 and TRBJ2-1; the D segment cannot be called with confidence. The input for sequencing was peripheral blood, taken in a trial of Ad26.COV2.S vaccine versus placebo. CDR3 loop: CASSPLEREQFF. In nucleotide form, the sequence is TGTGCCAGCTCACCTCTAGAAAGAGAGCAGTTCTTC.